Described below is a single T cell receptor beta chain sequence and its context. Original analysis: Reference gene primer amplification in the assay estimated nucleated cell counts. Data came from immunoSEQ multiplex PCR; TCRdb stores just in-frame clones and leaves some out. The DNA was the basis for D and trimming; V, J and clone size are from that table. The sample holds about 300,000 clones, 85% to 90% seen once. Symptom resolution, clearance, or two negative PCRs marked the recovered donors of Cohort 3. Trimming took 1 base from V and 2 from J, leaving 9 bases between them. Germline V CDR1 and CDR2: SEHNR, FQNEAQ (reference sequence). The CDR3 is 14 amino acids. The sample is drawn from a study of blood T cell repertoires in COVID-19.

This TCR was sampled from a woman aged 18-30 years who had recovered from COVID-19. The V and J genes are TRBV7-9 and TRBJ2-7; D ambiguous. Sequenced: PBMCs or T cells enriched from blood (not recorded which). CDR3 region: CASSLGIAAYEQYF. DNA for the CDR3: TGTGCCAGCAGCTTAGGTATCGCGGCCTACGAGCAGTACTTC.